The 5 T cell receptor beta chains in this list originate from one sample, sequenced in a study of tumor-infiltrating lymphocytes in primary liver carcinoma. Researchers generated TCR beta cDNA from about 0.5 ug of total RNA, relying on a constant-region primer. Investigators got TCR beta libraries out of three nested multiplex PCR rounds, done with slightly modified ARM-PCR. Researchers ran the first two PCR rounds for approximately 10 cycles each with TRBV1-TRBV30 forward primers and a C-beta reverse primer. One entry per CDR3 protein results from TCRdb running MiXCR on the multiplex PCR reads. The data show 80,000 or so distinct CDR3 sequences, roughly two thirds seen once. Bulk tissue was left unsorted, and RNA and DNA were co-extracted from approximately 20-30 mg of it. The material sequenced was liver tumor tissue from sampling region 4. As for subset: tumor region T4, right-lateral pole. These receptors all stem from a woman aged 55-69 years with primary liver carcinoma and hepatitis B virus infection.

Ten or more counts support this clonotype. The chain uses TRBV28 and TRBJ1-1; 7 nucleotides match TRBD1. The V gene end was trimmed by 5 bases and the J gene end by 2 bases; junction bases not matched to a gene: 11. CDR3 length: 16 residues. Germline V CDR1 and CDR2: MDHEN, SYDVKM. CDR3 in amino acids: CASSPPTGATNTEAFF. The CDR3 bases are TGTGCCAGCAGTCCACCCACAGGGGCCACTAACACTGAAGCTTTCTTT.

Worth noting for this clonotype: The CDR3 end shows no conserved phenylalanine or tryptophan, and so a read error is likely. The chain couples TRBV7-8 to TRBJ2-4, with D perhaps matching TRBD2 (5 bases). This CDR3 has 16 amino acids. The V and J ends lost 8 bases and 3 bases respectively, with 20 bases between them. Germline V gene sequence: CDR1 SGHVS, CDR2 FQNEAQ. The chain's CDR3 is CASGPSRELDKNIQYS. CDR3 DNA: TGTGCCAGCGGCCCCTCTCGGGAATTGGACAAAAACATTCAGTACTCC.

In regard to this clonotype: Compared with germline, one end of the junction differs, possibly owing to a read error. The J gene is TRBJ1-4, the V gene TRBV12-5, with unresolved D. The CDR3 contains 15 residues. Per the germline V gene, CDR1 is LGHNT and CDR2 is FRNRAP. The CDR3 DNA sequence: TGTGCTAGTGGGTTGGGAAGTGCAACTAATGAAAAACTGTATTTT. Translated, it gives CASGLGSATNEKLYF.

J is TRBJ2-5 and V is TRBV29-1; 8 nucleotides align to TRBD1. CDR1 is SQVTM and CDR2 is ANQGSEA in the germline V gene. The CDR3 covers 13 residues. CDR3 protein: CNVEQQGGETQYF. In DNA form, the CDR3 reads TGCAACGTCGAACAACAGGGGGGAGAGACCCAGTACTTC.

As to this clonotype: Lacking the conserved final phenylalanine or tryptophan, this CDR3 likely reflects a read error. This chain connects TRBV12-3 or TRBV12-4 to TRBJ1-3; D might be TRBD1 (5 bases). This CDR3 region has 16 residues. V dropped 3 bases and J dropped 6 bases, with 18 bases sitting between them. CDR3 DNA sequence: TGTGCCAGCAGTTTCCCCAGGGTCAGGGAGGTAAACACCATATATCTT. This sequence encodes CASSFPRVREVNTIYL.